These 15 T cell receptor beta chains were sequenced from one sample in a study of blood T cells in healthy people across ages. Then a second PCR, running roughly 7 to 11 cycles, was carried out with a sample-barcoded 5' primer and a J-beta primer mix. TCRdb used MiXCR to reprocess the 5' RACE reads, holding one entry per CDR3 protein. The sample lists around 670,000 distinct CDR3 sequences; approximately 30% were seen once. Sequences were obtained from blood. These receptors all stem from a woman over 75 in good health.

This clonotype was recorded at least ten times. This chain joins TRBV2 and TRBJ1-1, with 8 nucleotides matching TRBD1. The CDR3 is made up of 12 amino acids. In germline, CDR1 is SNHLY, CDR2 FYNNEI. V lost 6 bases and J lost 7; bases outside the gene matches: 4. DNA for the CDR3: TGTGCCAGCAGAGACAGGGGATATGAAGCTTTCTTT. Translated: CASRDRGYEAFF. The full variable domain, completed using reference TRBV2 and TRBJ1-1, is EPEVTQTPSHQVTQMGQEVILRCVPISNHLYFYWYRQILGQKVEFLVSFYNNEISEKSEIFDDQFSVERPDGSNFTLKIRSTKLEDSAMYFCASRDRGYEAFFGQGTRLTVV.

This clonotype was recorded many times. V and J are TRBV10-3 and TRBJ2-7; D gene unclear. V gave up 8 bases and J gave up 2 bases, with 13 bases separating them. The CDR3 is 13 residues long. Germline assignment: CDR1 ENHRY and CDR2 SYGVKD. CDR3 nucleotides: TGTGCCATCGCTAAGGACCGGCCCTACGAGCAGTACTTC. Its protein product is CAIAKDRPYEQYF.

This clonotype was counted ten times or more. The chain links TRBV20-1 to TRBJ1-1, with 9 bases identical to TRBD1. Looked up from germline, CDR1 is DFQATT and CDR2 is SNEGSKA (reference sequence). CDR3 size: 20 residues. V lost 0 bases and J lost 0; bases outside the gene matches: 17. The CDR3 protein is CSARDSLGYRGPLMNTEAFF. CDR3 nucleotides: TGCAGTGCTAGAGATTCGCTAGGGTACAGGGGGCCCTTGATGAACACTGAAGCTTTCTTT.

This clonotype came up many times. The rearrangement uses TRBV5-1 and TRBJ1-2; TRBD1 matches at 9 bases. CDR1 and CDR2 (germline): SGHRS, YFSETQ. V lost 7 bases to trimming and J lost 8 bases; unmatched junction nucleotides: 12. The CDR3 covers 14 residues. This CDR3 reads CASVRQGDSEGYTF. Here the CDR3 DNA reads TGCGCCAGCGTTCGACAGGGGGATTCGGAGGGCTACACCTTC.

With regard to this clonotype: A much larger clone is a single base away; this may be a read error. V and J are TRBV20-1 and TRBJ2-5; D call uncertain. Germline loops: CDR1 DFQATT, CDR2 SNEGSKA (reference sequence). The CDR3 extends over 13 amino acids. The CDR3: CGARDNYQETQYF. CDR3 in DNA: TGCGGTGCTAGAGATAACTACCAAGAGACCCAGTACTTC.

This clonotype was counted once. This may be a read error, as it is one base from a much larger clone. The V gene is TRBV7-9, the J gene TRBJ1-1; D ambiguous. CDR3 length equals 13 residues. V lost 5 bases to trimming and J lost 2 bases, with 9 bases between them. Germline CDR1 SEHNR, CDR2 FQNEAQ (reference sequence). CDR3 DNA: TGTGCCAGCAGCAGGAACATCAACACTGAAGCTTTCTTT. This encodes CASSRNINTEAFF.

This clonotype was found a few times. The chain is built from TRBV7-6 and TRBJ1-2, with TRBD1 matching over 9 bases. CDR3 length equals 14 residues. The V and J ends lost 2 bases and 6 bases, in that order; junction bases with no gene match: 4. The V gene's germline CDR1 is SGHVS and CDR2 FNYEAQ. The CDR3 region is CASSLRQGVDGYTF. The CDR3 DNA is TGTGCCAGCAGCTTAAGACAGGGGGTCGATGGCTACACCTTC.

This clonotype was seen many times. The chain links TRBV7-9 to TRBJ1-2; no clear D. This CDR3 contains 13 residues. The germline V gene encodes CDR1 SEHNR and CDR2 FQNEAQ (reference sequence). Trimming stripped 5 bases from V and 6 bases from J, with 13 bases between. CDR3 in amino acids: CASSPSGFDGYTF. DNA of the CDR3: TGTGCCAGCAGCCCGTCGGGGTTCGATGGCTACACCTTC.

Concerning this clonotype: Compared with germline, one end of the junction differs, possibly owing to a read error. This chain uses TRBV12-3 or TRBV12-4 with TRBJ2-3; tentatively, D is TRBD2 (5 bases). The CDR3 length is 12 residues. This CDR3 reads CASSLLADTRYF. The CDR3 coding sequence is TGTGCCAGCAGTTTACTAGCAGATACGCGGTATTTT.

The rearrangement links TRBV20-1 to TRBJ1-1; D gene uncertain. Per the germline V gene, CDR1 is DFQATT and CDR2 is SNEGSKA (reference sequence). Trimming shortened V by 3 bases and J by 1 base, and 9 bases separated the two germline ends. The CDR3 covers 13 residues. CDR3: CSAREGKNTEAFF. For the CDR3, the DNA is TGCAGTGCTAGGGAGGGAAAGAACACTGAAGCTTTCTTT.

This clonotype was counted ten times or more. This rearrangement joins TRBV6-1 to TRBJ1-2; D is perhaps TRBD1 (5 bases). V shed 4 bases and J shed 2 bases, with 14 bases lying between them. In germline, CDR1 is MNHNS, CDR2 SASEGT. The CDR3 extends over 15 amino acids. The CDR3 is CASSGGRQPNYGYTF. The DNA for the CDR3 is TGTGCCAGCAGTGGGGGACGGCAGCCCAACTATGGCTACACCTTC.

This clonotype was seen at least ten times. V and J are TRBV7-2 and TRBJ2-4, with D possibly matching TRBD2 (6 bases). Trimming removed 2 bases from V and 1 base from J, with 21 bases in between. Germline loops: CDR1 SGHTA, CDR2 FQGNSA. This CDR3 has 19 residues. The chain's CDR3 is CASSLISGWRGDAKNIQYF. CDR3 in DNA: TGTGCCAGCAGCTTAATCTCGGGGTGGCGGGGCGATGCCAAAAACATTCAGTACTTC.

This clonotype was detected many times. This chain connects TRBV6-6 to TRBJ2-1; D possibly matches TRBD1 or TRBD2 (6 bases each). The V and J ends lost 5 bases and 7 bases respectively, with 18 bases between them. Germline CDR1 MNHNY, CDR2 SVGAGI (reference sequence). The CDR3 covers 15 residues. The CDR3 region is CASSAIGGLQNEQFF. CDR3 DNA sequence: TGTGCCAGCAGTGCCATAGGGGGGCTGCAGAATGAGCAGTTCTTC.

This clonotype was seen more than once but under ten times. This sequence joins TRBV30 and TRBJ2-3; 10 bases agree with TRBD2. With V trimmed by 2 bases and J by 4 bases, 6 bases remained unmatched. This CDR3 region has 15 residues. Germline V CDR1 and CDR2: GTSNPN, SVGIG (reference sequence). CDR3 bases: TGTGCCTGGAGTCTTACTAGCGGGGAGGCAGATACGCAGTATTTT. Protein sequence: CAWSLTSGEADTQYF.

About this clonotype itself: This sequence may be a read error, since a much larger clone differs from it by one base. In DNA, the CDR3 is TGTGCCGGCAGCCCCGGAGCGGGATTTGGCAATTCACCCCTCCACTTT. This gives the protein CAGSPGAGFGNSPLHF. This chain connects TRBV7-8 to TRBJ1-6; D not resolved. The CDR3 extends over 16 amino acids. Germline CDR1 SGHVS, CDR2 FQNEAQ.